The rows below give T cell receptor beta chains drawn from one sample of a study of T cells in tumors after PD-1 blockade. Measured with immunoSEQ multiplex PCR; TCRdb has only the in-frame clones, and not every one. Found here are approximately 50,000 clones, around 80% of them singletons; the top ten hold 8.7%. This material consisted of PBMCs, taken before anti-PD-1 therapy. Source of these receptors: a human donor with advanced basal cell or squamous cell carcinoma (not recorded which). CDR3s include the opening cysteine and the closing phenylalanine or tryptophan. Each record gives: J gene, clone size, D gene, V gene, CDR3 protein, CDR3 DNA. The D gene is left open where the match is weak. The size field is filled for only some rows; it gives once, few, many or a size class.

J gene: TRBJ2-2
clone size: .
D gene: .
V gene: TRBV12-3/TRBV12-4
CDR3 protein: CASSFSGTGELFF
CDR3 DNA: TGTGCCAGCAGTTTTTCGGGCACCGGGGAGCTGTTTTTT

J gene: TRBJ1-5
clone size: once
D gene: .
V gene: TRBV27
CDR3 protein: CASSLSGGLGQPQHF
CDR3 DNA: TGTGCCAGCAGTTTATCAGGAGGGCTTGGGCAGCCCCAGCATTTT

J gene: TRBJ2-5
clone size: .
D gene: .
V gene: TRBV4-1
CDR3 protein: CASSQGAEETQYF
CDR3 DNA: TGCGCCAGCAGCCAAGGGGCGGAAGAGACCCAGTACTTC

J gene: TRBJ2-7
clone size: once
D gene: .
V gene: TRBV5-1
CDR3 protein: CASTLGTLSYEQYF
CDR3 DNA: TGCGCCAGCACTCTAGGAACCTTATCCTACGAGCAGTACTTC

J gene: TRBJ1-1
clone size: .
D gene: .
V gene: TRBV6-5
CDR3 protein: CASRRQQNMNTEAFF
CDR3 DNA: TGTGCCAGCAGGAGACAGCAAAACATGAACACTGAAGCTTTCTTT

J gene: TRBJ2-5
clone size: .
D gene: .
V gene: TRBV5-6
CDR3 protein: CASSSRGSLETQYF
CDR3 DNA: TGTGCCAGCAGCTCTCGGGGGTCATTGGAGACCCAGTACTTC

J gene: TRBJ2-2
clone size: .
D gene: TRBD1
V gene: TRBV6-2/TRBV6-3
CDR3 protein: CASSYQRDRAHTGELFF
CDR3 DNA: TGTGCCAGCAGTTACCAAAGGGACAGGGCTCACACCGGGGAGCTGTTTTTT

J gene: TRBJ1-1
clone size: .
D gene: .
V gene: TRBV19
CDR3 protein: CASSFGWHRTEAFF
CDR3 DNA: TGTGCCAGTAGTTTCGGATGGCACCGCACTGAAGCTTTCTTT

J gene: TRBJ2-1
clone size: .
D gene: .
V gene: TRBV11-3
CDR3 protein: CASSLVWGSYNEQFF
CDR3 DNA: TGTGCCAGCAGCTTAGTTTGGGGTTCCTACAATGAGCAGTTCTTC

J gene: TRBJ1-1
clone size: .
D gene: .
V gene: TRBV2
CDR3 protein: CASSEGVRAEAFF
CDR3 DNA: TGTGCCAGCAGTGAGGGGGTGAGGGCTGAAGCTTTCTTT

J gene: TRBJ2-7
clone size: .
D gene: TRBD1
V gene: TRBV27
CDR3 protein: CASSFRDSSYEQYF
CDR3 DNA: TGTGCCAGCAGCTTCCGGGACAGCTCCTACGAGCAGTACTTC

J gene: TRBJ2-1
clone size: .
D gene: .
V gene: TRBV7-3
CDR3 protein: CASSGPPVSEQFF
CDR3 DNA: TGTGCCAGCAGCGGTCCCCCGGTGAGTGAGCAGTTCTTC

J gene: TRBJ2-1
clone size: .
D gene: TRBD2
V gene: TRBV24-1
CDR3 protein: CATSDSSGGGYNEQFF
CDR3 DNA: TGTGCCACCAGTGATTCTTCGGGGGGAGGGTACAATGAGCAGTTCTTC

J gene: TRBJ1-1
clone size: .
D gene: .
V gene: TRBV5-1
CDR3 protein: CASSLTVNTEAFF
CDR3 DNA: TGCGCCAGCAGCTTGACAGTGAACACTGAAGCTTTCTTT

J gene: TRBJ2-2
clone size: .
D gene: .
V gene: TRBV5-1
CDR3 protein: CASSSYTGELFF
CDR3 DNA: TGCGCCAGCAGCTCGTATACCGGGGAGCTGTTTTTT

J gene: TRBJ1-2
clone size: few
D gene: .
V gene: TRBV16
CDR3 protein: CASSHGRSGTDYGYTF
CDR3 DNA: TGTGCCAGCAGCCATGGGAGAAGCGGGACGGACTATGGCTACACCTTC

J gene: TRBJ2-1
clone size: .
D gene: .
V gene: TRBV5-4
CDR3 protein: CASSEGGPSGNEQFF
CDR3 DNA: TGTGCCAGCAGCGAGGGGGGTCCTAGCGGTAATGAGCAGTTCTTC

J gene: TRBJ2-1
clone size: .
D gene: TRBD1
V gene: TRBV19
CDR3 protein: CASTGQAFEQFF
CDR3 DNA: TGTGCCAGTACGGGACAGGCTTTTGAGCAGTTCTTC

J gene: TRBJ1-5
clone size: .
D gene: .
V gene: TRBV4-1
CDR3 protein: CASSQAIGPYQPQHF
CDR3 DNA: TGCGCCAGCAGCCAAGCGATCGGACCGTATCAGCCCCAGCATTTT

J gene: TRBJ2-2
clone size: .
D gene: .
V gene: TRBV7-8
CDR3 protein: CASSFQTGELFF
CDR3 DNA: TGTGCCAGCAGCTTCCAAACCGGGGAGCTGTTTTTT

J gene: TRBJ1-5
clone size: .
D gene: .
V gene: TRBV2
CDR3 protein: CASSDEGSNQPQHF
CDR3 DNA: TGTGCCAGCAGTGATGAAGGTAGCAATCAGCCCCAGCATTTT

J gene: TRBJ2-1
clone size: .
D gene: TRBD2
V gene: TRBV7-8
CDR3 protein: CASSFSGSALNEQFF
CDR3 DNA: TGTGCCAGCAGCTTTAGCGGGAGCGCGTTGAATGAGCAGTTCTTC

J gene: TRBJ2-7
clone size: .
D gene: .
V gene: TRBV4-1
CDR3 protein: CASSHFITDGSYEQYF
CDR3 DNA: TGCGCCAGCAGCCACTTCATAACCGACGGATCCTACGAGCAGTACTTC

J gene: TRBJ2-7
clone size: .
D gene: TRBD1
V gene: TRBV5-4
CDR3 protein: CASSLGGTGVYEQYF
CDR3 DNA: TGTGCCAGCAGCTTGGGAGGGACAGGAGTCTACGAGCAGTACTTC

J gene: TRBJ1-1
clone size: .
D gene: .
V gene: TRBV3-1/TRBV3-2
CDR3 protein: CASSQSTHATTEAFF
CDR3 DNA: TGTGCCAGCAGCCAATCAACGCACGCAACCACTGAAGCTTTCTTT

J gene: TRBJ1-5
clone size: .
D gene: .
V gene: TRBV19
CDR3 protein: CASSILGNQPQHF
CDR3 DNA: TGTGCCAGTAGTATTCTTGGTAATCAGCCCCAGCATTTT

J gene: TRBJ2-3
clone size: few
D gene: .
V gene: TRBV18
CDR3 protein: CASSGGQEGDTQYF
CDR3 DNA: TGTGCCAGCTCGGGAGGACAGGAAGGAGATACGCAGTATTTT

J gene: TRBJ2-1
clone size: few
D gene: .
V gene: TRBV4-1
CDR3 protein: CASSQVVTATNEQFF
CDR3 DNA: TGCGCCAGCAGCCAAGTTGTTACAGCCACCAATGAGCAGTTCTTC

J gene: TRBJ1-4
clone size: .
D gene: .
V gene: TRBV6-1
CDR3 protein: CASSERARSEYNEKLFF
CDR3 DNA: TGTGCCAGCAGTGAAAGGGCGAGGTCAGAATATAATGAAAAACTGTTTTTT

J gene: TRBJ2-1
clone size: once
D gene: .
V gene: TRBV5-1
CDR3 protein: CASSPPRGIEQFF
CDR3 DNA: TGCGCCAGCAGCCCTCCTCGGGGTATCGAGCAGTTCTTC

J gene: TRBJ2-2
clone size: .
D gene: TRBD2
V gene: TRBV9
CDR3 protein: CASSVESGRAPGELFF
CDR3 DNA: TGTGCCAGCAGCGTAGAGAGCGGGAGGGCCCCCGGGGAGCTGTTTTTT

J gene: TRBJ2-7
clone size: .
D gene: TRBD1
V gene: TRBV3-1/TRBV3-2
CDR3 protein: CASRGTGPYEQYF
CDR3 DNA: TGTGCCAGCAGGGGGACAGGACCCTACGAGCAGTACTTC

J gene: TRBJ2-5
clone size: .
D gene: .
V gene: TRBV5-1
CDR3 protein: CASSLVGSQETQYF
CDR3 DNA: TGCGCCAGCAGCTTGGTGGGGTCTCAAGAGACCCAGTACTTC

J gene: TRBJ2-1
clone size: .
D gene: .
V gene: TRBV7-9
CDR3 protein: CASSLAIEADEQFF
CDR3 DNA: TGTGCCAGCAGCTTAGCGATCGAGGCAGATGAGCAGTTCTTC

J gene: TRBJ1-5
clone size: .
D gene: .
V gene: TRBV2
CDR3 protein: CASRGSGNQPQHF
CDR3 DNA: TGTGCCAGCAGAGGATCAGGGAATCAGCCCCAGCATTTT

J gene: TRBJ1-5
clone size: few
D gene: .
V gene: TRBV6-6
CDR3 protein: CASIQQGGNQPQHF
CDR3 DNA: TGTGCCAGCATCCAACAGGGTGGCAATCAGCCCCAGCATTTT

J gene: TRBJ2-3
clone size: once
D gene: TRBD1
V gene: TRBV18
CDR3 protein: CASSPTGQGGTDTQYF
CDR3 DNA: TGTGCCAGCTCACCAACGGGACAGGGGGGCACAGATACGCAGTATTTT

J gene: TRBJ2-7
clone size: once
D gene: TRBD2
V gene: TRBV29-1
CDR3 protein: CSATWTRDEQYF
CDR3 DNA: TGCAGCGCCACCTGGACTAGGGACGAGCAGTACTTC